A single sample is the source of the 31 T cell receptor beta chains below, sequenced in a study of regulatory T cells in long-lasting Graves disease. The authors built TCR beta libraries using iRepertoire HTBI primers and Arm-PCR of CDR3 regions. TCRdb re-called the multiplex PCR reads with MiXCR, one entry per CDR3 protein. The sample contains a few hundred thousand distinct CDR3 sequences, approximately 15% of which appear only once. Time point reported: newly diagnosed GD, antithyroid drugs for less than 3 months. The TCR library was prepared using RNA isolated from PBMCs. The same data also went into a second study, on T cells in Graves' hyperthyroidism and ophthalmopathy.

The material was peripheral blood mononuclear cells (PBMCs), obtained at new diagnosis, from a patient treated with antithyroid drugs. These receptors all stem from a man in his thirties or forties with Graves disease.

This chain connects TRBV25-1 to TRBJ2-1; D is tentatively TRBD1 or TRBD2 (5 bases each). CDR1 is MGHDK, CDR2 SYGVNS, per germline. The CDR3 extends over 16 amino acids. The ends were cut back, 1 base at V and 8 bases at J, with 18 bases in the middle. CDR3 sequence: CASSEFGGPRVDEQFF. CDR3 nucleotides: TGTGCCAGCAGTGAATTTGGGGGACCACGAGTCGATGAGCAGTTCTTC.

In this sample, this clonotype turned up many times. V gene TRBV3-1 combines with J gene TRBJ2-5; 7 positions agree with TRBD2. This CDR3 has 15 residues. Unmatched junction bases numbered 13, after V lost 7 bases and J lost 5 bases. The germline CDR1 and CDR2 sequences are LGHDT and YNNKEL (reference sequence). The CDR3 here is CASTPSGGSGETQYF. The CDR3 nucleotides are TGTGCCAGCACCCCTTCGGGCGGGAGTGGGGAGACCCAGTACTTC.

CDR3 coding DNA: TGCAGTGCTGCGGATCTTAGCTCTGGAAACACCATATATTTT. It encodes CSAADLSSGNTIYF. The V gene is TRBV20-1, the J gene TRBJ1-3; D call uncertain. The CDR3 is 14 residues long. Germline V gene sequence: CDR1 DFQATT, CDR2 SNEGSKA (reference sequence). Trimming cost V 5 bases and J 0 bases, with 11 bases left between them.

The gene calls are TRBV7-9 and TRBJ1-5, with 7 bases fitting TRBD1. The J segment lost 3 bases and the V segment lost 6 bases, leaving 5 bases of the junction unmatched. Germline loops: CDR1 SEHNR, CDR2 FQNEAQ (reference sequence). The CDR3 has 14 residues. This CDR3 is CASRSGTDNQPQHF. The CDR3 DNA sequence: TGTGCCAGCAGATCCGGGACAGACAATCAGCCCCAGCATTTT.

The chain uses TRBV30 and TRBJ2-5, with 7 bases fitting TRBD1. The CDR3 sequence is 15 residues long. The V gene end was trimmed by 5 bases and the J gene end by 4 bases; junction bases not matched to a gene: 13. Germline loops: CDR1 GTSNPN, CDR2 SVGIG (reference sequence). The CDR3 sequence is CAWERQGRYAETQYF. The CDR3 DNA reads as TGTGCCTGGGAAAGACAGGGAAGGTATGCAGAGACCCAGTACTTC.

The sample holds many counts of this clonotype. The rearrangement links TRBV12-3 or TRBV12-4 to TRBJ2-6, with 12 bases lining up with TRBD2. After removal of 8 bases from V and 5 bases from J, the junction contained 7 bases not matched to a gene. The CDR3 spans 16 residues. CDR3 DNA: TGTGCCAGCGCCGGGACTAGCGGGTGGCGGGCCAACGTCCTGACTTTC. Protein product: CASAGTSGWRANVLTF.

This clonotype was observed a few times. The chain is built from TRBV2 and TRBJ1-4; D perhaps matches TRBD1 (5 bases). Trimming removed 1 base at V and 8 bases at J, with 14 bases between. In germline, CDR1 is SNHLY, CDR2 FYNNEI. CDR3 length: 15 residues. The DNA of the CDR3 is TGTGCCAGCAGTGAAGACGACGACAGCGACGAAAAACTGTTTTTT. It translates to CASSEDDDSDEKLFF. The whole variable domain, filled in from reference TRBV2 and TRBJ1-4, reads EPEVTQTPSHQVTQMGQEVILRCVPISNHLYFYWYRQILGQKVEFLVSFYNNEISEKSEIFDDQFSVERPDGSNFTLKIRSTKLEDSAMYFCASSEDDDSDEKLFFGSGTQLSVL.

The table lists this clonotype with many counts. The J gene is TRBJ2-5, the V gene TRBV27; TRBD2 aligns across 8 bases. CDR1 MNHEY and CDR2 SMNVEV come from the germline V gene (reference sequence). The CDR3 spans 15 residues. Trimming removed 6 bases from V and 1 base from J; junction bases left unmatched: 7. The CDR3 is CASRLAGTLQETQYF. The CDR3 DNA follows: TGTGCCAGCAGATTAGCGGGGACTCTCCAAGAGACCCAGTACTTC.

A note on this clonotype: A much bigger clone sits one base away, suggesting this may be a read error. The chain recombines TRBV20-1 with TRBJ2-5; maybe TRBD2 (6 bases). Trimming cost V 1 base and J 7 bases, with 10 bases left between them. Germline loops: CDR1 DFQATT, CDR2 SNEGSKA (reference sequence). The CDR3 is 12 residues long. This chain's CDR3 is CSARGDLGTQYF. The DNA for the CDR3 is TGCAGTGCTAGAGGGGACTTGGGGACCCAGTACTTC.

This clonotype has ten or more counts. J is TRBJ1-1 and V is TRBV18; no reliable D call. This CDR3 has 15 residues. The germline CDR1 and CDR2 sequences are KGHSH and LQKENI. Trimming pared 3 bases from V and 0 bases from J, leaving 11 bases between. CDR3: CASSPGNLMNTEAFF. The CDR3 DNA reads TGTGCCAGCTCACCCGGAAACCTGATGAACACTGAAGCTTTCTTT.

The table lists this clonotype with a few counts. One base away lies a much larger clone, so this may be a sequencing read error. This chain joins TRBV10-2 and TRBJ1-5; D uncertain. The J call may be mistaken, given a closer DNA end match to TRBJ2-3. CDR1 is WSHSY and CDR2 is SAAADI in the germline V gene. CDR3 length: 14 amino acids. This CDR3 reads CASSESWGGQPQYF. The CDR3 DNA sequence: TGCGCCAGCAGTGAGAGTTGGGGTGGGCAGCCCCAGTATTTT.

This clonotype occurred a few times. This chain links TRBV29-1 with TRBJ1-1; D call uncertain. With 7 bases removed from V and 0 bases from J, the gap between germline ends came to 12 bases. Germline loops: CDR1 SQVTM, CDR2 ANQGSEA. This CDR3 is built from 13 residues. In DNA, the CDR3 is TGCAGCGCTCGAACACAAATGAACACTGAAGCTTTCTTT. Translating it yields CSARTQMNTEAFF. The complete variable domain, with remaining parts taken from reference TRBV29-1 and TRBJ1-1, reads SAVISQKPSRDICQRGTSLTIQCQVDSQVTMMFWYRQQPGQSLTLIATANQGSEATYESGFVIDKFPISRPNLTFSTLTVSNMSPEDSSIYLCSARTQMNTEAFFGQGTRLTVV.

The rearrangement joins TRBV30 to TRBJ2-7; tentatively, D is TRBD1 or TRBD2 (7 bases each). The CDR3 is made up of 15 amino acids. V was shortened by 4 bases and J by 2 bases, with 18 bases between the two germline ends. Germline V lookup: CDR1 GTSNPN, CDR2 SVGIG (reference sequence). CDR3 in amino acids: CAWIGGGSRPYEQYF. The CDR3 region has the DNA TGTGCCTGGATAGGGGGCGGGAGTAGACCCTACGAGCAGTACTTC.

This clonotype was counted at least ten times. This rearrangement joins TRBV29-1 to TRBJ2-2, with D possibly being TRBD2 (6 bases). Trimming left V 6 bases short and J 3 bases short, with 8 bases between. Looked up from germline, CDR1 is SQVTM and CDR2 is ANQGSEA. CDR3 length: 12 amino acids. CDR3 bases: TGCAGCGTAGGCGGGGACACCGGGGAGCTGTTTTTT. As protein: CSVGGDTGELFF.

This clonotype was seen ten or more times. The chain links TRBV12-3 or TRBV12-4 to TRBJ1-1; D is unresolved. Deletions cut 3 bases from V and 7 bases from J, with 9 bases between. This CDR3 region has 12 residues. CDR3 loop: CASSFSSDEAFF. CDR3 nucleotide sequence: TGTGCCAGCAGTTTTTCGTCGGATGAAGCTTTCTTT.

This clonotype was seen only a few times. The genes are TRBV20-1 and TRBJ2-7, with D possibly being TRBD1 or TRBD2 (5 bases each). This CDR3 is 15 amino acids long. V lost 1 base, J lost 2 bases, and 15 bases lay in between. CDR1 is DFQATT, CDR2 SNEGSKA, per germline (reference sequence). The CDR3 is CSARAPGWGTYEQYF. CDR3 in DNA: TGCAGTGCTAGAGCACCTGGTTGGGGGACCTACGAGCAGTACTTC.

This clonotype came up many times. This chain's CDR3 is CASSRVREQYF. In DNA, the CDR3 is TGTGCCAGCAGCCGCGTCAGGGAGCAGTACTTC. The chain carries TRBV11-2 and TRBJ2-7; D is unclear. CDR3 size: 11 residues. The V gene's germline CDR1 is SGHAT and CDR2 FQNNGV. V lost 5 bases, J lost 7 bases, and 9 bases lay in between. The whole variable domain, remainder taken from reference TRBV11-2 and TRBJ2-7, is EAGVAQSPRYKIIEKRQSVAFWCNPISGHATLYWYQQILGQGPKLLIQFQNNGVVDDSQLPKDRFSAERLKGVDSTLKIQPAKLEDSAVYLCASSRVREQYFGPGTRLTVT.

The rearrangement links TRBV14 to TRBJ2-7; no clear D. Per the germline V gene, CDR1 is SGHDN and CDR2 is FVKESK. The CDR3 is 12 residues long. V was pared by 6 bases and J by 7 bases, with 13 bases between. In nucleotides, the CDR3 is TGTGCCAGCAGTCTCAACCCGGAAGAGCAGTACTTC. It encodes CASSLNPEEQYF.

This clonotype has only a few counts. V and J are TRBV25-1 and TRBJ2-4; D gene unclear. The CDR3 length is 11 residues. Germline V gene sequence: CDR1 MGHDK, CDR2 SYGVNS. Between the trimmed V and J ends, which lost 4 bases and 13 bases, there was a span of 11 bases. CDR3 protein: CASSAGRSQYF. CDR3 nucleotide sequence: TGTGCCAGCAGTGCCGGGCGGTCGCAGTACTTC. The full variable domain, completed using reference TRBV25-1 and TRBJ2-4, is EADIYQTPRYLVIGTGKKITLECSQTMGHDKMYWYQQDPGMELHLIHYSYGVNSTEKGDLSSESTVSRIRTEHFPLTLESARPSHTSQYLCASSAGRSQYFGAGTRLSVL.

This clonotype was recorded at least ten times. The chain has TRBV27 and TRBJ2-7, with D possibly being TRBD1 or TRBD2 (5 bases each). This CDR3 contains 15 residues. Germline V gives CDR1 MNHEY, CDR2 SMNVEV (reference sequence). With 3 bases removed from V and 2 bases from J, the gap between germline ends came to 14 bases. This CDR3 reads CASSFGGQGAYEQYF. The CDR3 region has the DNA TGTGCCAGCAGTTTTGGGGGTCAGGGAGCCTACGAGCAGTACTTC.

This clonotype was counted at least ten times. The chain combines TRBV2 with TRBJ1-1; D remains ambiguous. Trimming shortened V by 4 bases and J by 4 bases, and 10 bases separated the two germline ends. This CDR3 region has 13 residues. Germline V gives CDR1 SNHLY, CDR2 FYNNEI. This chain's CDR3 is CASSGPSGTEAFF. CDR3 bases: TGTGCCAGCAGTGGCCCCTCAGGCACTGAAGCTTTCTTT. Supplemented by reference TRBV2 and TRBJ1-1, the full variable domain reads EPEVTQTPSHQVTQMGQEVILRCVPISNHLYFYWYRQILGQKVEFLVSFYNNEISEKSEIFDDQFSVERPDGSNFTLKIRSTKLEDSAMYFCASSGPSGTEAFFGQGTRLTVV.

The chain carries TRBV4-1 and TRBJ2-3; a weak D match, TRBD2 (5 bases). Germline CDR1 is MGHRA and CDR2 is YSYEKL. V dropped 1 base and J dropped 7 bases, with 6 bases sitting between them. CDR3 length equals 12 residues. CDR3 sequence reads: CASSQAGYTQYF. The CDR3 region has the DNA TGCGCCAGCAGCCAAGCGGGATATACGCAGTATTTT.

This clonotype has a handful of counts. The CDR3 is CASRTGTGAYEQYF. Here the CDR3 DNA reads TGTGCCAGCAGAACCGGGACAGGGGCCTACGAGCAGTACTTC. The V gene is TRBV12-3 or TRBV12-4, the J gene TRBJ2-7, with 10 bases matching TRBD1. CDR3 size: 14 residues. The junction had 4 bases not matched to a gene; V was cut back by 6 bases and J by 2 bases.

This clonotype was seen repeatedly, ten times or more. The chain is built from TRBV29-1 and TRBJ2-3, with TRBD1 as a possible D gene (7 bases). Matching the DNA end better, TRBJ2-5 makes the J call doubtful. The germline V gene has CDR1 SQVTM and CDR2 ANQGSEA. The CDR3 loop spans 15 amino acids. The CDR3, as DNA: TGCAGCGTTGAACCCCAACAGGGGACTCGTGAGACCCAGTACTTC. Translated: CSVEPQQGTRETQYF.

The V gene is TRBV27, the J gene TRBJ2-6, with D uncertain. This CDR3 is built from 17 residues. Looked up from germline, CDR1 is MNHEY and CDR2 is SMNVEV (reference sequence). Trimming shortened V by 0 bases and J by 1 base, and 10 bases separated the two germline ends. The CDR3 protein is CASSLSRKPSGANVLTF. The CDR3 nucleotides read TGTGCCAGCAGTTTATCGAGGAAACCATCTGGGGCCAACGTCCTGACTTTC.

This clonotype was seen at least ten times. The chain uses TRBV2 and TRBJ2-7; 13 nucleotides align to TRBD2. Germline CDR1 reads SNHLY; CDR2 reads FYNNEI. V dropped 4 bases and J dropped 6; count of bases not matched to a gene: 3. This CDR3 spans 14 amino acids. CDR3 in DNA: TGTGCCAGCAGTGGCGGACTAGCGGGAGTCGAGCAGTACTTC. Its protein is CASSGGLAGVEQYF.

The CDR3 bases are TGTGCCAGTAGTTCCCCCGGACAGACTAATGAAAAACTGTTTTTT. Residues: CASSSPGQTNEKLFF. J is TRBJ1-4 and V is TRBV19; D might be TRBD1 (6 bases). This CDR3 region has 15 residues. Germline CDR1 LNHDA, CDR2 SQIVND (reference sequence). Trimming removed 5 bases at V and 2 bases at J, with 12 bases between.

This chain links TRBV20-1 with TRBJ2-4; possibly TRBD2 for D (6 bases). The V and J ends lost 5 bases and 10 bases respectively, with 18 bases between them. The V gene's germline CDR1 is DFQATT and CDR2 SNEGSKA (reference sequence). CDR3 length: 13 amino acids. This CDR3 reads CSAGSGLLAIQYF. The CDR3 DNA sequence: TGCAGTGCTGGGTCGGGACTCCTGGCGATTCAGTACTTC.

A few counts support this clonotype. The J gene is TRBJ2-7, the V gene TRBV27, with TRBD2 as a possible D gene (6 bases). V gave up 2 bases and J gave up 7 bases, with 21 bases separating them. Germline loops: CDR1 MNHEY, CDR2 SMNVEV (reference sequence). This CDR3 is built from 16 residues. The CDR3 is CASSLVGIHFGREQYF. Here the CDR3 DNA reads TGTGCCAGCAGTTTAGTCGGCATTCATTTCGGGAGAGAGCAGTACTTC.

The CDR3: CSVLGGSGANVLTF. DNA for the CDR3: TGCAGCGTCCTAGGAGGGTCTGGGGCCAACGTCCTGACTTTC. This chain uses TRBV29-1 with TRBJ2-6, with a possible D match to TRBD2 (6 bases). CDR1 is SQVTM and CDR2 is ANQGSEA in the germline V gene. The CDR3 spans 14 residues. V was pared by 6 bases and J by 1 base, with 10 bases between.

This clonotype was observed a few times. The CDR3 DNA reads TGTGCCAGCAGTAAAGACAGGGAGGTAGGGGAGGCCCAGTACTTC. Encoded protein: CASSKDREVGEAQYF. The V call is TRBV27, the J call TRBJ2-5; D might be TRBD1 (7 bases). The V gene lost 5 bases and the J gene lost 9 bases, with 22 bases spanning the gap. Germline-derived CDR1 and CDR2 are MNHEY and SMNVEV (reference sequence). The length of the CDR3 is 15 residues.